This T cell receptor (beta chain) was recorded in a study of Ad26.COV2.S vaccination and SARS-CoV-2 variants. The table came from immunoSEQ multiplex PCR; TCRdb's copy has only in-frame clones and leaves some out. Of about 470,000 clones listed, around 91% were seen once; the top ten hold about 4.1%. The sample's treatment: some 20 received Ad26.COV2.S at low or high dose, single or two shots; several received placebo; per-sample allocation not given. It was on day 63 after the first vaccine or placebo injection that samples were taken. The CDR3 extends over 12 amino acids. The V gene's germline CDR1 is PRHDT and CDR2 FYEKMQ (reference sequence). Trimming removed 2 bases from V and 4 bases from J, with 5 bases in between.

This rearrangement joins TRBV13 to TRBJ1-2, with unresolved D. This clonotype was sampled from a person aged 18-60 years who received the Ad26.COV2.S COVID-19 vaccine or a placebo. The sequences come from peripheral blood, collected in a trial of Ad26.COV2.S vaccine versus placebo. DNA of the CDR3: TGTGCCAGCAGCTTAAGGGTCTATGGCTACACCTTC. Translating gives CASSLRVYGYTF.